One and the same sample provided the 24 T cell receptor beta chains below, sequenced in a study of blood T cell repertoires in COVID-19. The repertoire was sequenced with immunoSEQ multiplex PCR; TCRdb's copy has only in-frame clones and lacks some. The sample includes roughly 160,000 clones, approximately 86% of them seen just once. The sequenced material came from peripheral blood. The receptors originated from a man aged 55-75 years with COVID-19, enrolled during active disease.

The rearrangement uses TRBV6-4 and TRBJ2-7; D may match TRBD1 or TRBD2 (7 bases each). CDR3 length: 24 amino acids. Germline V gives CDR1 MRHNA, CDR2 SNTAGT. The V end was cut by 6 bases, the J end by 3 bases, with 45 bases between. The CDR3 DNA sequence: TGTGCCAGCAGAGACAGGGCGAGCGGGGAGCGGAGCTCTGTTGCTGGTGCGGCACTCTACGAGCAGTACTTC. Amino acid sequence: CASRDRASGERSSVAGAALYEQYF.

J is TRBJ1-1 and V is TRBV21-1; the table's D call, TRBD1, was not checked against the DNA. TRBV21-1 is labeled a pseudogene. This CDR3 contains 13 residues. The DNA of the CDR3 is TGTGCCAGCAGCAAATCATTGAACACTGAAGCTTTCTTT. Its protein product is CASSKSLNTEAFF.

The table lists this clone with a few counts. The chain has TRBV4-2 and TRBJ1-1, with 10 bases identical to TRBD1. V gave up 1 base and J gave up 10 bases; unmatched junction bases: 12. The germline gives CDR1 LGHNA, CDR2 YNFKEQ. The CDR3 runs 16 residues. The CDR3 region has the DNA TGTGCCAGCAGCCAAGTCCTAACGGGACAGGGGCTCGGAGCTTTCTTT. Amino acids: CASSQVLTGQGLGAFF.

CDR3 residues: CASSLATGSADTQYF. CDR3 nucleotides: TGTGCCAGCAGCTTGGCGACAGGGTCTGCAGATACGCAGTATTTT. The chain couples TRBV5-4 to TRBJ2-3, with TRBD1 matching over 7 bases. With 0 bases clipped from V and 4 bases from J, the junction kept 5 bases outside the gene matches. This CDR3 spans 15 amino acids. The germline V gene encodes CDR1 SGHNT and CDR2 YYREEE (reference sequence). Together with reference TRBV5-4 and TRBJ2-3, the CDR3 gives the full variable domain: ETGVTQSPTHLIKTRGQQVTLRCSSQSGHNTVSWYQQALGQGPQFIFQYYREEENGRGNFPPRFSGLQFPNYSSELNVNALELDDSALYLCASSLATGSADTQYFGPGTRLTVL.

Regarding this clone: Other DNA variants within this sample encode the same CDR3. This chain links TRBV19 with TRBJ1-3; no reliable D call. Germline V gene lookup returns CDR1 LNHDA and CDR2 SQIVND (reference sequence). The CDR3 is 14 amino acids. Trimming shortened V by 4 bases and J by 0 bases, and 7 bases separated the two germline ends. CDR3: CASSTGSSGNTIYF. The CDR3 bases are TGTGCCAGTAGTACTGGGAGCTCTGGAAACACCATATATTTT.

The CDR3 DNA is TGTGCCAGCTCCCCCCAAAATAGCGGTTCCTACGAGCAGTACTTC. Translation: CASSPQNSGSYEQYF. This chain links TRBV18 with TRBJ2-7; D may be TRBD2 (6 bases). The CDR3 has 15 residues. Trimming pared 6 bases from V and 1 base from J, leaving 16 bases between. In germline, CDR1 is KGHSH, CDR2 LQKENI. Combining the CDR3 with reference TRBV18 and TRBJ2-7 gives the whole variable domain NAGVMQNPRHLVRRRGQEARLRCSPMKGHSHVYWYRQLPEEGLKFMVYLQKENIIDESGMPKERFSAEFPKEGPSILRIQQVVRGDSAAYFCASSPQNSGSYEQYFGPGTRLTVT.

This clone was seen just once. V and J are TRBV2 and TRBJ1-5, with 7 bases identical to TRBD1. J gave up 6 bases and V 3 bases, and 2 bases lay outside the gene matches. From germline, CDR1 is SNHLY and CDR2 FYNNEI. The CDR3 length is 13 residues. CDR3 DNA: TGTGCCAGCAGTGAGGGACAGACTCAGCCCCAGCATTTT. It encodes CASSEGQTQPQHF.

The genes are TRBV30 and TRBJ1-5; D perhaps matches TRBD1 (5 bases). Trimming removed 0 bases from V and 4 bases from J, with 13 bases in between. The CDR3 length is 15 residues. The germline V gene encodes CDR1 GTSNPN and CDR2 SVGIG (reference sequence). In DNA, the CDR3 is TGTGCCTGGAGTGTTGATCAGGGAAAAAATCAGCCCCAGCATTTT. Protein: CAWSVDQGKNQPQHF.

J is TRBJ2-2 and V is TRBV7-9; D uncertain. V dropped 1 base and J dropped 4 bases, with 4 bases sitting between them. Germline V gene data show CDR1 as SEHNR and CDR2 as FQNEAQ (reference sequence). This CDR3 comprises 13 residues. CDR3: CASSLVSTGELFF. The CDR3 nucleotides are TGTGCCAGCAGCTTAGTCTCCACCGGGGAGCTGTTTTTT.

This clone was seen a few times. The chain employs TRBV4-3 and TRBJ1-2; a weak D match, TRBD1 (6 bases). Trimming removed 3 bases at V and 4 bases at J, with 21 bases between. Germline CDR1 LGHNA, CDR2 YSLEER. There are 17 residues in the CDR3. The DNA for the CDR3 is TGCGCCAGCAGCCAGTATAGGGACATTACCAGTAGCTATGGCTACACCTTC. Encoded protein: CASSQYRDITSSYGYTF.

The CDR3 spells CAIQPGSQPQHF. CDR3 DNA sequence: TGTGCCATTCAACCCGGTAGTCAGCCCCAGCATTTT. This chain links TRBV6-5 with TRBJ1-5; unclear D gene. V dropped 10 bases and J dropped 6 bases, with 13 bases sitting between them. The CDR3 is 12 amino acids. In germline, CDR1 is MNHEY, CDR2 SVGAGI.

The J gene is TRBJ1-2, the V gene TRBV18; 7 bases map to TRBD1. The CDR3 loop spans 16 amino acids. V lost 3 bases and J lost 2; bases outside the gene matches: 9. The germline CDR1 and CDR2 sequences are KGHSH and LQKENI. The CDR3 sequence: CASSPTRQGANYGYTF. CDR3 sequence (DNA): TGTGCCAGCTCACCCACCCGACAGGGAGCAAACTATGGCTACACCTTC.

V and J are TRBV28 and TRBJ2-7; maybe TRBD2 (7 bases). CDR1 and CDR2 (germline): MDHEN, SYDVKM. V shed 5 bases and J shed 5 bases, with 19 bases lying between them. This CDR3 is 15 amino acids long. The CDR3 DNA reads TGTGCCAGCAGTCGGAGGGGGGGCGCAGACGACGAGCAGTACTTC. This gives the protein CASSRRGGADDEQYF.

The V and J genes are TRBV18 and TRBJ1-5; 7 bases agree with TRBD1. Germline V CDR1 and CDR2: KGHSH, LQKENI. The length of the CDR3 is 14 residues. Losses at the gene ends were 8 bases for V and 3 bases for J; bases not matched to a gene: 7. The CDR3 coding sequence is TGTGCCAGCCACACAGGGGTCGACAATCAGCCCCAGCATTTT. Protein product: CASHTGVDNQPQHF.

The chain employs TRBV19 and TRBJ1-5; D not certain. This CDR3 contains 14 residues. V was clipped by 5 bases and J by 6 bases, with 14 bases between them. The V gene's germline CDR1 is LNHDA and CDR2 SQIVND (reference sequence). The CDR3 protein is CASSPRGIGQPQHF. The CDR3 coding sequence is TGTGCCAGTAGTCCACGGGGTATCGGTCAGCCCCAGCATTTT.

This rearrangement joins TRBV7-9 to TRBJ1-4, with 10 bases aligning to TRBD1. With V trimmed by 1 base and J by 8 bases, 4 bases remained unmatched. The CDR3 covers 15 residues. Germline values: CDR1 SEHNR, CDR2 FQNEAQ (reference sequence). CDR3 residues: CASSLGQGAGEKLFF. Written as DNA, the CDR3 is TGTGCCAGCAGCTTAGGACAGGGGGCCGGGGAAAAACTGTTTTTT.

This chain connects TRBV30 to TRBJ2-7; TRBD1 is a possible D gene (6 bases). CDR3 length equals 16 residues. The germline gives CDR1 GTSNPN, CDR2 SVGIG (reference sequence). Deletions cut 5 bases from V and 4 bases from J, with 24 bases between. CDR3 sequence: CAWALGAAGQGYEQYF. CDR3 nucleotides: TGTGCCTGGGCCTTGGGGGCAGCCGGCCAGGGTTACGAGCAGTACTTC.

This clone was found once. The genes are TRBV6-6 and TRBJ1-6; 7 bases map to TRBD1. CDR1 MNHNY and CDR2 SVGAGI come from the germline V gene (reference sequence). The trim removed 5 bases at V and 7 bases at J, leaving 8 bases unmatched. The CDR3 is made up of 15 amino acids. The CDR3 loop reads CASSPFDRANSPLHF. The CDR3 DNA sequence: TGTGCCAGCAGTCCCTTCGACAGGGCAAATTCACCCCTCCACTTT.

This clone was detected only a few times. The J gene is TRBJ2-3, the V gene TRBV7-2; the match to TRBD2 covers 14 bases. The CDR3 length is 19 residues. Unmatched junction bases numbered 9, after V lost 1 base and J lost 3 bases. Germline loops: CDR1 SGHTA, CDR2 FQGNSA. The CDR3 DNA sequence: TGTGCCAGCAGCTTAGGCAAAGGGACTAGCGGGGGTAAGACAGATACGCAGTATTTT. As protein: CASSLGKGTSGGKTDTQYF.

The J gene is TRBJ2-1, the V gene TRBV4-3, with unresolved D. The CDR3 is made up of 15 amino acids. The germline V gene encodes CDR1 LGHNA and CDR2 YSLEER. The V end was cut by 0 bases, the J end by 7 bases, with 13 bases between. The CDR3 DNA follows: TGCGCCAGCAGCCAAGATCGCGGTACGCGGAATGAGCAGTTCTTC. This codes for CASSQDRGTRNEQFF.

DNA for the CDR3: TGTGCCAGCAGTTTATCGGGACAGGGTTACGAGCAGTACTTC. Protein: CASSLSGQGYEQYF. The J gene is TRBJ2-7, the V gene TRBV28; 9 bases match TRBD1. V lost 1 base, J lost 4 bases, and 2 bases stayed unmatched. Germline CDR1 reads MDHEN; CDR2 reads SYDVKM. The CDR3 is made up of 14 amino acids.

J is TRBJ2-7 and V is TRBV6-2 or TRBV6-3; 12 bases match TRBD1. The CDR3 is made up of 15 amino acids. After removal of 5 bases from V and 5 bases from J, the junction contained 7 bases not matched to a gene. Germline CDR1 and CDR2: MNHEY and SVGEGT. The CDR3 sequence is CASSKSGTGGNEQYF. CDR3 sequence (DNA): TGTGCCAGCAGTAAGTCCGGGACAGGGGGCAACGAGCAGTACTTC.

The V gene is TRBV3-1 (or the pseudogene TRBV3-2), the J gene TRBJ1-3, with D perhaps TRBD1 (6 bases). Trimming stripped 5 bases from V and 2 bases from J, with 7 bases between. CDR1 and CDR2 from the germline V gene are LGHDT and YNNKEL (reference sequence). There are 13 residues in the CDR3. Here the CDR3 DNA reads TGTGCCAGCAGCAGGGGGACTGGAAACACCATATATTTT. This encodes CASSRGTGNTIYF.

The chain uses TRBV2 and TRBJ2-3, with TRBD1 matching 7 bases. V was clipped by 6 bases and J by 0 bases; unmatched bases: 6. The CDR3 contains 15 residues. CDR1 SNHLY and CDR2 FYNNEI come from the germline V gene. The CDR3 loop is CASRTGQPSTDTQYF. CDR3 sequence (DNA): TGTGCCAGCAGAACGGGACAGCCTAGCACAGATACGCAGTATTTT.